This TCR beta chain is from a study of memory CD4+ T cells and cytomegalovirus serostatus. General study findings and limits: Median bootstrapped AUC for CMV status was about 0.95 originally, about 0.9 US-trained. About 40% of the roughly 160 known CMV-associated TCRbeta sequences appeared in CD4+ memory.

V was clipped by 7 bases and J by 0 bases, with 7 bases between them. The CDR3 has 12 amino acids. Germline V lookup: CDR1 SGDLS, CDR2 YYNGEE. Sequencing was performed with immunoSEQ multiplex PCR; in TCRdb, only in-frame clones are kept and a portion is missing. Among 70,000 to 90,000 clones, under 80% were seen once, and the ten largest hold just over 2.5%. The sort gate was single viable CD3+CD4+CD8-CD45RO+ cells for memory CD4+ T cells. As for this clone: Its antigen remains unknown.

V and J are TRBV9 and TRBJ1-1; D gene uncertain. The receptor's source is an adult in good health and CMV-seropositive. The specimen sequenced was memory CD4+ T cells from blood. The CDR3 here is CASQRLNTEAFF. CDR3 DNA: TGTGCCAGCCAGAGACTGAACACTGAAGCTTTCTTT.